This is a list of T cell receptor beta chains from one sample in a study of OX40 agonist ivuxolimab in advanced cancers. The data were produced by immunoSEQ multiplex PCR, yet TCRdb's version contains in-frame clones alone and is incomplete. The data show some 74,000 clones, 88% seen once. The sample here was CD4+ or CD8+ T cells sorted from blood, taken in a trial of the OX40 agonist ivuxolimab. Receptor source: an adult with an advanced solid tumor such as melanoma, head and neck, liver or kidney cancer. Each CDR3 is given without its conserved first and last residue. Each record gives: CDR3 length, V gene, D gene, CDR3 protein. D genes are given only for firm matches.

cdr3_length: 13
v_call: TRBV11-1
d_call: .
cdr3_aa: ASSLEPAAPYEQY

cdr3_length: 12
v_call: TRBV4-1
d_call: .
cdr3_aa: ASSRKTDYNEQF

cdr3_length: 8
v_call: TRBV20-1
d_call: .
cdr3_aa: SAYRIPQF

cdr3_length: 10
v_call: TRBV5-1
d_call: .
cdr3_aa: ASSLGGSGYT

cdr3_length: 13
v_call: TRBV19
d_call: TRBD2
cdr3_aa: ASRLAGGPYNEQF

cdr3_length: 10
v_call: TRBV6-1
d_call: .
cdr3_aa: ASRGLNTEAF

cdr3_length: 12
v_call: TRBV5-1
d_call: .
cdr3_aa: ASSPPGLPDTQY

cdr3_length: 14
v_call: TRBV30
d_call: .
cdr3_aa: AWNPVLTGSSYEQY

cdr3_length: 13
v_call: TRBV7-9
d_call: TRBD1
cdr3_aa: ASSSSGGAGNEQF

cdr3_length: 13
v_call: TRBV6-1
d_call: .
cdr3_aa: ASSLLQGGGTEAF

cdr3_length: 15
v_call: TRBV28
d_call: TRBD2
cdr3_aa: ASSFPPGLAGSYEQY

cdr3_length: 15
v_call: TRBV9
d_call: TRBD1
cdr3_aa: ASSRTGTGGGNYGYT

cdr3_length: 15
v_call: TRBV4-2
d_call: .
cdr3_aa: ASSQDPGPRGGNTIY

cdr3_length: 12
v_call: TRBV19
d_call: .
cdr3_aa: ATRARGRTGELF

cdr3_length: 12
v_call: TRBV7-9
d_call: TRBD1
cdr3_aa: ASSYGQGVNEQY

cdr3_length: 13
v_call: TRBV4-2
d_call: .
cdr3_aa: ASSQETASGNTIY

cdr3_length: 15
v_call: TRBV4-2
d_call: .
cdr3_aa: ASSQEPQRPNTGELF

cdr3_length: 10
v_call: TRBV7-2
d_call: .
cdr3_aa: ASSLSTDTQY

cdr3_length: 13
v_call: TRBV25-1
d_call: TRBD1
cdr3_aa: ASSESAGGGSPLH

cdr3_length: 12
v_call: TRBV12-5
d_call: TRBD1
cdr3_aa: ASGVGTGAYEQY

cdr3_length: 14
v_call: TRBV18
d_call: .
cdr3_aa: ASSPGTTTSQETQY

cdr3_length: 14
v_call: TRBV11-3
d_call: .
cdr3_aa: ASSLVGLPEPYEQY

cdr3_length: 13
v_call: TRBV5-1
d_call: .
cdr3_aa: ASSLVQGLSYGYT

cdr3_length: 11
v_call: TRBV2
d_call: .
cdr3_aa: ASSSRVIGEQY

cdr3_length: 14
v_call: TRBV7-9
d_call: TRBD1
cdr3_aa: ASRSTGAVGANVLT

cdr3_length: 16
v_call: TRBV5-1
d_call: TRBD2
cdr3_aa: ASSLDPGLAGGTDTQY

cdr3_length: 12
v_call: TRBV19
d_call: .
cdr3_aa: ASRRDPYTDTQY

cdr3_length: 9
v_call: TRBV30
d_call: .
cdr3_aa: AWSVQGEQY

cdr3_length: 7
v_call: TRBV3-1/TRBV3-2
d_call: .
cdr3_aa: ASANTQY

cdr3_length: 15
v_call: TRBV5-8
d_call: TRBD1
cdr3_aa: ASSLIRQGARAGELF

cdr3_length: 15
v_call: TRBV18
d_call: .
cdr3_aa: ASSSNTGIGTGDGYT

cdr3_length: 12
v_call: TRBV6-1
d_call: .
cdr3_aa: ASRGPAVSYEQY

cdr3_length: 12
v_call: TRBV2
d_call: .
cdr3_aa: ASGMAPLHRAQY

cdr3_length: 13
v_call: TRBV5-4
d_call: TRBD1
cdr3_aa: ASSDPGQGFTEAF

cdr3_length: 14
v_call: TRBV5-4
d_call: TRBD1
cdr3_aa: ASSFGRGLGNTEAF

cdr3_length: 11
v_call: TRBV4-3
d_call: .
cdr3_aa: ASSQEPGATQY

cdr3_length: 12
v_call: TRBV30
d_call: .
cdr3_aa: AWSVGVQADEQY

cdr3_length: 11
v_call: TRBV10-3
d_call: TRBD1
cdr3_aa: ATTGVGNQPQH

cdr3_length: 13
v_call: TRBV19
d_call: .
cdr3_aa: ASSIRPGRNEKLF

cdr3_length: 13
v_call: TRBV5-5
d_call: .
cdr3_aa: ASSPAPLANYGYT

cdr3_length: 15
v_call: TRBV7-8
d_call: TRBD1
cdr3_aa: ASSLHRDSHMNTEAF

cdr3_length: 10
v_call: TRBV6-6
d_call: .
cdr3_aa: ASSRPTQEAF

cdr3_length: 13
v_call: TRBV29-1
d_call: .
cdr3_aa: SVGQGGSGANVLT

cdr3_length: 11
v_call: TRBV5-1
d_call: .
cdr3_aa: ASSFNTGETQY